This T cell receptor beta chain stems from a study of beta chain features in type 1 diabetes. With regard to this clone: Antigen: not known.

CDR1 and CDR2 from the germline V gene are LNHDA and SQIVND (reference sequence). The V end was cut by 5 bases, the J end by 8 bases, with 15 bases between. The CDR3 extends over 14 amino acids. Every bit of the isolated RNA underwent reverse transcription, so sequencing read expressed TCRB transcripts. Sequencing was performed with immunoSEQ multiplex PCR; in TCRdb, only in-frame clones are kept and a portion is missing. The repertoire holds hundreds of thousands of clones, with about a sixth as singletons. Per donor, one heparinised blood draw averaged roughly 110 mL. CD45RO/CCR7/CD25/CD127/CD95/CD27 separated CD4+ naive, central memory, regulatory and stem cell-like memory cells by sorting. Broader study findings: Type 1 diabetes patients showed fewer insertions and more deletions at VDJ junctions. In every one of the four CD4+ subsets, TCRB CDR3s were moderately but significantly shorter in Type 1 diabetes patients.

V usage is TRBV19 and J usage is TRBJ1-4; D unresolved. The sample was naive CD4+ T cells from blood. The TCR comes from a woman under 30 in good health. The CDR3 nucleotides are TGTGCCAGTAGTCCCGGCCGACTCCGCGAAAAACTGTTTTTT. This translates into CASSPGRLREKLFF.